This TCR beta chain derives from a study of blood T cell repertoires in COVID-19. This CDR3 is built from 16 residues. Germline V gene lookup returns CDR1 MNHEY and CDR2 SMNVEV (reference sequence). Trimming left V 6 bases short and J 2 bases short, with 19 bases between. Generated by immunoSEQ multiplex PCR, the TCRdb table keeps only in-frame clones and is missing some. The table shows roughly 220,000 clones, with around four fifths occurring only once. The chain combines TRBV27 with TRBJ2-5, with a possible D match to TRBD2 (5 bases). The origin of this receptor is an elderly woman with COVID-19, enrolled during active disease. The sequencing input was peripheral blood. The DNA for the CDR3 is TGTGCCAGCAGCCCCCCCCCGTCGACGGGGCAAGAGACCCAGTACTTC. Its translation: CASSPPPSTGQETQYF.